A single sample is the source of the 9 T cell receptor beta chains below, sequenced in a study of blood T cell repertoires in COVID-19. This table comes from immunoSEQ multiplex PCR, and its TCRdb copy is limited to in-frame clones, with some not included. The sample consists of some 100,000 clones, roughly 80% of them appearing once. Material for sequencing was peripheral blood. The receptors shown here come from a man at least 80 years old with active or convalescent COVID-19.

This chain uses TRBV28 with TRBJ1-5; the D gene is possibly TRBD1 (6 bases). Germline values: CDR1 MDHEN, CDR2 SYDVKM. The length of the CDR3 is 13 residues. The V end was cut by 9 bases, the J end by 7 bases, with 16 bases between. The CDR3 region is CASRVLRGQPQHF. The CDR3 bases are TGTGCCAGTAGGGTCCTAAGGGGGCAGCCCCAGCATTTT.

V is TRBV3-1 (or the pseudogene TRBV3-2) and J is TRBJ2-1, with D unresolved. The germline CDR1 and CDR2 sequences are LGHDT and YNNKEL (reference sequence). V shed 0 bases and J shed 1 base, with 10 bases lying between them. The CDR3 consists of 16 residues. CDR3 in DNA: TGTGCCAGCAGCCAAGAAGGCAGACTTTCCTACAATGAGCAGTTCTTC. This sequence encodes CASSQEGRLSYNEQFF.

The chain recombines TRBV20-1 with TRBJ2-4, with TRBD1 matching over 8 bases. The CDR3 covers 15 residues. Trimming removed 3 bases from V and 3 bases from J; junction bases left unmatched: 7. The V gene's germline CDR1 is DFQATT and CDR2 SNEGSKA (reference sequence). CDR3 nucleotides: TGCAGTGCTAGTTCCGACAGGGGTGACAAAAACATTCAGTACTTC. Translation: CSASSDRGDKNIQYF.

The genes are TRBV5-1 and TRBJ2-7; a weak D match, TRBD2 (5 bases). CDR3 size: 14 residues. The germline gives CDR1 SGHRS, CDR2 YFSETQ. Trimming left V 1 base short and J 5 bases short, with 13 bases between. The CDR3 DNA is TGCGCCAGCAGCTTGCTGGGAGTGGAGAACGAGCAGTACTTC. Encoded protein: CASSLLGVENEQYF.

This chain links TRBV10-3 with TRBJ1-2; TRBD1 aligns across 7 bases. The V segment lost 5 bases and the J segment 0 bases; nucleotides outside the gene matches: 9. The germline gives CDR1 ENHRY, CDR2 SYGVKD. The CDR3 covers 16 residues. CDR3 coding DNA: TGTGCCATCAGTAAATCCGGTGGGACAGCTAACTATGGCTACACCTTC. It encodes CAISKSGGTANYGYTF.

The V and J genes are TRBV2 and TRBJ2-7; D may be TRBD1 (5 bases). CDR1 and CDR2 (germline): SNHLY, FYNNEI. Trimming pared 10 bases from V and 2 bases from J, leaving 12 bases between. The CDR3 consists of 12 residues. Written as DNA, the CDR3 is TGTGCCACCCAGGCGACAGCCTACGAGCAGTACTTC. Translation: CATQATAYEQYF. Full variable domain (outside the CDR3, taken from reference TRBV2 and TRBJ2-7): EPEVTQTPSHQVTQMGQEVILRCVPISNHLYFYWYRQILGQKVEFLVSFYNNEISEKSEIFDDQFSVERPDGSNFTLKIRSTKLEDSAMYFCATQATAYEQYFGPGTRLTVT.

This chain uses TRBV4-1 with TRBJ2-1; TRBD1 matches 10 bases. This CDR3 region has 17 residues. Germline V CDR1 and CDR2: MGHRA, YSYEKL. After removal of 1 base from V and 6 bases from J, the junction contained 9 bases not matched to a gene. In DNA form, the CDR3 reads TGCGCCAGCAGCCAAGTCCAGACAGGGGGCATAGGCAATGAGCAGTTCTTC. The encoded protein is CASSQVQTGGIGNEQFF.

The chain uses TRBV3-1 (or the pseudogene TRBV3-2) and TRBJ1-1; D is possibly TRBD1 (6 bases). The CDR3 contains 11 residues. The germline CDR1 and CDR2 sequences are LGHDT and YNNKEL (reference sequence). Between the trimmed V and J ends, which lost 6 bases and 7 bases, there was a span of 9 bases. In DNA, the CDR3 is TGTGCCAGCAGACAGGGAATTGAAGCTTTCTTT. It codes for CASRQGIEAFF.

The rearrangement uses TRBV18 and TRBJ1-2; D is perhaps TRBD1 (6 bases). The CDR3 runs to 16 residues. Deletions cut 3 bases from V and 2 bases from J, with 16 bases between. From germline, CDR1 is KGHSH and CDR2 LQKENI. CDR3 loop: CASSPPRGGGNYGYTF. The CDR3, as DNA: TGTGCCAGCTCACCGCCGCGTGGGGGCGGGAACTATGGCTACACCTTC.